This T cell receptor beta chain derives from a study of cytomegalovirus exposure and HLA in healthy donors. Study results and caveats: A list of roughly 160 TCR beta chains associated with cytomegalovirus was given.

About this clone: Its antigen is unknown.

The V and J ends lost 4 bases and 5 bases respectively, with 15 bases between them. The CDR3 is made up of 15 amino acids. CDR1 is SEHNR, CDR2 FQNEAQ, per germline (reference sequence). Primers for the PCR totalled 60 Vbeta and 13 Jbeta. Original analysis: The count from a later analysis was some 76 million unique TCR beta chains, 9 million to 12 million of them shared. TCRdb keeps only in-frame clones here, not all; method: immunoSEQ multiplex PCR. D and trimming were read from the DNA, whereas the V and J calls and clone size are those reported in that table. The table includes 90,000 to 110,000 clones, less than 80% detected once.

This TCR was recovered from a woman aged 45-59 years in good health and CMV-seropositive. The genes are TRBV7-9 and TRBJ2-1, with D possibly being TRBD2 (6 bases). The source material was PBMCs. CDR3 in DNA: TGTGCCAGCAGCTACCCGACTAGAGGCAACAATGAGCAGTTCTTC. Translated, it gives CASSYPTRGNNEQFF.